This T cell receptor beta chain originates from a study of beta chain features in type 1 diabetes. One heparinised blood draw, averaging about 0.11 L, came from each donor. General study findings and limits: Shortening that was moderate but significant affected the TCRB CDR3s of Type 1 diabetes patients in all four CD4+ subsets.

Expressed TCRB transcripts were sequenced because the entire RNA isolate underwent reverse transcription. Only in-frame clones appear in the TCRdb table, and some are missing; sequencing was by immunoSEQ multiplex PCR. The table lists about 40,000 clones, approximately 50% of them singletons. This clone was recorded a few times. Its antigen is undetermined. The CDR3 consists of 17 residues. The V segment lost 3 bases and the J segment 2 bases; nucleotides outside the gene matches: 8. Germline lookup yields CDR1 MDHEN and CDR2 SYDVKM. The chain employs TRBV28 and TRBJ2-2; TRBD2 matches 8 bases. What was sequenced was central memory CD4+ T cells from blood. The receptor was isolated from a woman younger than 35 in good health. The CDR3 region is CASSFYLGTRNTGELFF. In DNA form, the CDR3 reads TGTGCCAGCAGTTTTTATCTGGGGACTAGAAACACCGGGGAGCTGTTTTTT.